These 11 T cell receptor beta chains share one sample of origin, sequenced in a study of glioma-infiltrating T cells (dated by TCRdb to about 2016). The sequencer was an Illumina MiSeq. TCR alpha and beta CDR3 regions were amplified with the iRepertoire nested amplicon-rescue multiplex PCR (arm-PCR) platform from RNA. TCRdb ran its own pipeline on the public reads, namely fastp trimming at Q25 and MiXCR clone calling, and kept in-frame beta chains. Identical CDR3 proteins give one entry, which carries the most common genes and DNA. For this sample there are about 180,000 distinct CDR3 sequences; roughly two fifths appear just once. The top ten clonotypes cover under 6.5% of the sample. The sequencing input was glioma tissue, nonneoplastic brain tissue, or PBMCs (not recorded which). These receptors were taken from a human donor with low-grade glioma or glioblastoma, undergoing nonglioma brain surgery, or in good health (not recorded which).

The V call is TRBV15, the J call TRBJ2-6; TRBD2 agrees at 7 bases. This CDR3 has 19 amino acids. CDR1 and CDR2 from the germline V gene are LNHNV and YYDKDF (reference sequence). J lost 2 bases, V lost 5 bases, and 15 bases had no gene match. CDR3 sequence reads: CATSPGWEGPITGANVLTF. CDR3 nucleotides: TGTGCCACCAGCCCCGGGTGGGAGGGCCCGATCACTGGGGCCAACGTCCTGACTTTC. The full variable domain, with the rest looked up from reference TRBV15 and TRBJ2-6, is DAMVIQNPRYQVTQFGKPVTLSCSQTLNHNVMYWYQQKSSQAPKLLFHYYDKDFNNEADTPDNFQSRRPNTSFCFLDIRSPGLGDTAMYLCATSPGWEGPITGANVLTFGAGSRLTVL.

This clonotype was recorded at least ten times. The V gene is TRBV7-2, the J gene TRBJ1-2, with 8 bases aligning to TRBD1. From germline, CDR1 is SGHTA and CDR2 FQGNSA. The J segment lost 8 bases and the V segment lost 1 base, leaving 6 bases of the junction unmatched. The CDR3 runs 14 residues. CDR3 in DNA: TGTGCCAGCAGCTTAGGGCAGGGGGCGCAGGGCTACACCTTC. Translation: CASSLGQGAQGYTF.

Regarding this clonotype: A single base separates this from a much larger clone, so it may be a read error. The V and J genes are TRBV7-2 and TRBJ2-7; D might be TRBD1 (6 bases). Per germline, CDR1 SGHTA and CDR2 FQGNSA. The CDR3 sequence is 13 residues long. The CDR3 reads CASRQAGESEQYF. CDR3 nucleotides: TGCGCCAGCAGACAGGCAGGGGAGAGCGAGCAGTACTTC.

The chain combines TRBV5-1 with TRBJ2-3; the match to TRBD2 covers 10 bases. CDR1 is SGHRS and CDR2 is YFSETQ in the germline V gene. The trim removed 6 bases at V and 6 bases at J, leaving 7 bases unmatched. CDR3 length equals 14 residues. In DNA, the CDR3 is TGCGCCAGCACCCTGGGACTAGCGAGCGATACGCAGTATTTT. Translating gives CASTLGLASDTQYF.

This clonotype was observed many times. This sequence joins TRBV2 and TRBJ1-2; D not resolved. V was pared by 7 bases and J by 8 bases, with 14 bases between. The CDR3 consists of 12 residues. Germline V CDR1 and CDR2: SNHLY, FYNNEI. The CDR3 bases are TGTGCCAGCACCAACGCCGGTACGGGCTACACCTTC. Protein: CASTNAGTGYTF.

V gene TRBV20-1 combines with J gene TRBJ1-1, with 12 bases matching TRBD1. The CDR3 totals 14 residues. The junction had 8 bases not matched to a gene; V was cut back by 1 base and J by 11 bases. CDR1 and CDR2 from the germline V gene are DFQATT and SNEGSKA (reference sequence). The CDR3 DNA reads as TGCAGTGCTAGAGGGCAGGGGACAGGGGGCGTCGCTTTCTTT. Its translation is CSARGQGTGGVAFF.

CDR3: CASSYPDISGANVLTF. The CDR3 region has the DNA TGTGCCAGCAGTTACCCGGATATCTCTGGGGCCAACGTCCTGACTTTC. The rearrangement uses TRBV6-2 or TRBV6-3 and TRBJ2-6; no definite D call. Trimming shortened V by 2 bases and J by 0 bases, and 8 bases separated the two germline ends. CDR3 length: 16 amino acids. CDR1 is MNHEY and CDR2 is SVGEGT in the germline V gene.

This clonotype has only a few counts. This sequence joins TRBV2 and TRBJ2-5, with D possibly being TRBD1 (7 bases). CDR1 SNHLY and CDR2 FYNNEI come from the germline V gene. The V gene lost 2 bases and the J gene lost 7 bases, with 8 bases spanning the gap. The CDR3 has 12 amino acids. The CDR3 reads CASSEQGGTQYF. CDR3 bases: TGTGCCAGCAGTGAACAGGGGGGGACCCAGTACTTC.

For this clonotype: It may be a read error: a sequence one base away is much more abundant. The chain links TRBV2 to TRBJ1-5; tentatively, D is TRBD1 (5 bases). Germline assignment: CDR1 SNHLY and CDR2 FYNNEI. The CDR3 is made up of 13 amino acids. V dropped 7 bases and J dropped 11 bases, with 18 bases sitting between them. The CDR3 spells CASNERGMQTQHF. The CDR3 DNA reads as TGTGCCAGCAACGAGCGGGGGATGCAGACCCAGCATTTT.

The V and J genes are TRBV18 and TRBJ2-5; D call uncertain. From germline, CDR1 is KGHSH and CDR2 LQKENI. This CDR3 is 13 amino acids long. Trimming stripped 4 bases from V and 2 bases from J, with 8 bases between. CDR3 in DNA: TGTGCCAGCTCACAGGGCGCGCAAGAGACCCAGTACTTC. Its protein product is CASSQGAQETQYF.

The chain is built from TRBV12-3 or TRBV12-4 and TRBJ2-1, with D unclear. The CDR3 contains 14 residues. V was cut by 6 bases and J by 8 bases, with 17 bases left in between. The chain's CDR3 is CASSRGISRDEQFF. The CDR3 DNA sequence: TGTGCCAGCAGCCGTGGAATCTCTCGGGATGAGCAGTTCTTC.